This T cell receptor beta chain was captured by sequencing in a study of T cell repertoires in cytomegalovirus infection. Study findings and constraints: HLA-C-restricted TCR beta clonotypes specific for CMV led the ex vivo response.

A few counts support this clonotype. Its antigen is undetermined. TCRdb recomputed calls from the reads with MiXCR, one row per CDR3 protein. The data show 40,000 to 55,000 distinct CDR3 sequences, over 20% seen once. This sample comprised CD8+ T cells from cultured PBMCs, obtained from culture after CMV antigen stimulation. The sequence was obtained from a human donor in good health (CMV status not recorded). Some clones in this sample may be carry-over from other donors' samples.

The CDR3 sequence is CASSYGAGDQETQYF. The CDR3, as DNA: TGTGCCAGCAGTTATGGAGCGGGGGACCAAGAGACCCAGTACTTC. The chain recombines TRBV6-2 or TRBV6-3 with TRBJ2-5; 8 bases align to TRBD2. After removal of 3 bases from V and 0 bases from J, the junction contained 3 bases not matched to a gene. Germline loops: CDR1 MNHEY, CDR2 SVGEGT. This CDR3 has 15 amino acids.